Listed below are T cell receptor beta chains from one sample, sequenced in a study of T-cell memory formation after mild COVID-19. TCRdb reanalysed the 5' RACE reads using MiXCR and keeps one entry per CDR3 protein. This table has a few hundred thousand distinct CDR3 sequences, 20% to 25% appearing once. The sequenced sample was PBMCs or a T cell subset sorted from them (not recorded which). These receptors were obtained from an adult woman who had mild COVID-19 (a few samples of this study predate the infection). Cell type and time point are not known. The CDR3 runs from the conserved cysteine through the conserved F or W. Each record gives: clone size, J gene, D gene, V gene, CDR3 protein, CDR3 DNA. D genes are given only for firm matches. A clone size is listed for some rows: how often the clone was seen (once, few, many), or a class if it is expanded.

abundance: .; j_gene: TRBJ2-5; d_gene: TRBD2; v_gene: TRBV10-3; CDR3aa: CAISPAGGEETQYF; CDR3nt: TGTGCCATCAGCCCAGCGGGAGGAGAAGAGACCCAGTACTTC
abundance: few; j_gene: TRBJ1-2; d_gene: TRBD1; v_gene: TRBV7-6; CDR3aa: CASSPQTGSHGYTF; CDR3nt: TGTGCCAGCAGCCCCCAGACAGGGAGCCATGGCTACACCTTC
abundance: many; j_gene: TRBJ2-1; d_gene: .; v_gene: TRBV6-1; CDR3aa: CASSGLSSYNEQFF; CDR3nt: TGTGCCAGCAGTGGACTGAGCTCCTACAATGAGCAGTTCTTC
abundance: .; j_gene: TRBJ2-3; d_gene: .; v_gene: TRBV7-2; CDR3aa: CASSLVRAGAGTDTQYF; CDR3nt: TGTGCCAGCAGCTTAGTTCGAGCAGGGGCGGGCACAGATACGCAGTATTTT
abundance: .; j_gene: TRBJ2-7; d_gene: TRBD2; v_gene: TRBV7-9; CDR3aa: CASSLGTSGSDEQYF; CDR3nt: TGTGCCAGCAGCCTCGGGACTAGCGGGTCGGACGAGCAGTACTTC
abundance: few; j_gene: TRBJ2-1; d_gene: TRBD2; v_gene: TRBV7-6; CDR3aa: CASSPSGIYNEQFF; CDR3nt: TGTGCCAGCAGCCCTAGCGGGATATACAATGAGCAGTTCTTC
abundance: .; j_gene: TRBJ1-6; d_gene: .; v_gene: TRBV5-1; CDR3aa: CASSTWGREGSPLHF; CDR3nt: TGCGCCAGCAGCACCTGGGGCAGGGAAGGGTCACCCCTCCACTTT
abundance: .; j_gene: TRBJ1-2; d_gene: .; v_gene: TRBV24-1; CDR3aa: CATSDPWRGEGYTF; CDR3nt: TGTGCCACCAGTGATCCTTGGCGGGGAGAGGGCTACACCTTC
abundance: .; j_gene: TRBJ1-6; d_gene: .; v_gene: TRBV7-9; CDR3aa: CASSLAQPGRNSPLHF; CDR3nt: TGTGCCAGCAGCTTAGCGCAGCCGGGGAGGAATTCACCCCTCCACTTT
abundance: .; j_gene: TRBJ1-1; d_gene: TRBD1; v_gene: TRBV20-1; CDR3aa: CSASTRGEAFF; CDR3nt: TGCAGTGCTAGCACCAGGGGGGAAGCTTTCTTT
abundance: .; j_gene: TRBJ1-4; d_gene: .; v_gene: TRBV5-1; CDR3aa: CASSLSSGGGEKLFF; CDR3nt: TGCGCCAGCAGCTTGTCTTCGGGCGGAGGGGAAAAACTGTTTTTT
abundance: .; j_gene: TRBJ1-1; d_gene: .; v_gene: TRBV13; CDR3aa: CASSLWDQAEAFF; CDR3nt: TGTGCCAGCAGCTTATGGGACCAGGCTGAAGCTTTCTTT
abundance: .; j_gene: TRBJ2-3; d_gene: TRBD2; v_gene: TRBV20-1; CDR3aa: CSARDRGRLAGPRGPTDTQYF; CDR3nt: TGCAGTGCTAGAGATCGCGGTAGACTAGCGGGACCCAGGGGGCCCACAGATACGCAGTATTTT
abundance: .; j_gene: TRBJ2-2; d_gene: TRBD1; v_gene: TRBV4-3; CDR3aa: CASSQGQGANTGELFF; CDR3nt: TGCGCCAGCAGCCAAGGGCAGGGGGCTAACACCGGGGAGCTGTTTTTT
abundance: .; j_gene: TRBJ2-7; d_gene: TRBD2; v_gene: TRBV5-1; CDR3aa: CASSLELARRYEQYF; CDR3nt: TGCGCCAGCAGCTTGGAACTAGCGAGGAGGTACGAGCAGTACTTC
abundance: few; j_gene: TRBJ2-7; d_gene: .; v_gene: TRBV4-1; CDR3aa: CASSHRGGYEQYF; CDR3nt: TGCGCCAGCAGCCATAGGGGGGGCTACGAGCAGTACTTC
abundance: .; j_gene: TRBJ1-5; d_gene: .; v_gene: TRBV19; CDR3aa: CASSMGASNQPQHF; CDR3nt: TGTGCCAGTAGCATGGGGGCAAGCAATCAGCCCCAGCATTTT
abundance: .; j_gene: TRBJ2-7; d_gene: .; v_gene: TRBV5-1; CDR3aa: CASSLEQAIEQYF; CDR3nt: TGCGCCAGCAGCTTGGAACAGGCTATCGAGCAGTACTTC
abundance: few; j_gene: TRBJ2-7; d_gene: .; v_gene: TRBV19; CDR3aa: CASKGVGPPYEQYF; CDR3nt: TGTGCCAGTAAAGGAGTTGGCCCTCCCTACGAGCAGTACTTC
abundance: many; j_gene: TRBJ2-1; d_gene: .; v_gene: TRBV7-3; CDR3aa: CASSLDVGSYNEQFF; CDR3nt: TGTGCCAGCAGCTTAGACGTAGGGTCCTACAATGAGCAGTTCTTC
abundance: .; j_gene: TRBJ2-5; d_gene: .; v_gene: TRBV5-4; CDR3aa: CASGGAATSEETQYF; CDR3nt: TGTGCCAGCGGGGGGGCGGCAACTTCTGAAGAGACCCAGTACTTC
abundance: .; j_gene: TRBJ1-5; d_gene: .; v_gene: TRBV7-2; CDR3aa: CASTQGSASNQPQHF; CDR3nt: TGTGCCAGCACCCAAGGGAGCGCTAGCAATCAGCCCCAGCATTTT
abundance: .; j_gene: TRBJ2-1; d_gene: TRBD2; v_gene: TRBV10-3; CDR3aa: CATTPSEGLAQLEQFF; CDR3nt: TGTGCCACCACCCCCTCTGAGGGACTAGCGCAACTGGAGCAGTTCTTC
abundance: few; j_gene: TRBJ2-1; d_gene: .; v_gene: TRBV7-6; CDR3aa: CASSYPAGTNNEQFF; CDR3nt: TGTGCCAGCAGCTACCCAGCCGGGACAAACAATGAGCAGTTCTTC
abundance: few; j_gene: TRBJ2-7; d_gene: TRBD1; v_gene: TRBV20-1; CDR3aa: CSARRDPTGSDEQYF; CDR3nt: TGCAGTGCTAGAAGAGACCCGACAGGGAGCGACGAGCAGTACTTC
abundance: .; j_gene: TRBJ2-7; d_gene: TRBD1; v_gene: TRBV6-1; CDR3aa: CASRRTGAYEQYF; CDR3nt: TGTGCCAGCAGGAGGACAGGGGCCTACGAGCAGTACTTC
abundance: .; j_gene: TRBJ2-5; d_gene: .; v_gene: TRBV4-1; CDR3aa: CASSRGGASETQYF; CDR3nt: TGCGCCAGCAGCCGGGGGGGCGCATCAGAGACCCAGTACTTC
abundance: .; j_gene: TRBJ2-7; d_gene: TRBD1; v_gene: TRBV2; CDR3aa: CASSAWDSLGKQYF; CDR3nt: TGTGCCAGCAGTGCGTGGGACAGTCTAGGGAAGCAGTACTTC
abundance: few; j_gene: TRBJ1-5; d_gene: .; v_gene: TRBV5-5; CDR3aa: CASSLAFRDKNQPQHF; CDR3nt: TGTGCCAGCAGCCTTGCATTCCGGGACAAAAATCAGCCCCAGCATTTT
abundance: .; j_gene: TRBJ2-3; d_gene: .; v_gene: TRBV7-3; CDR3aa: CASSLTGFPADTQYF; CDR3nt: TGTGCCAGCAGCTTAACAGGGTTTCCTGCAGATACGCAGTATTTT
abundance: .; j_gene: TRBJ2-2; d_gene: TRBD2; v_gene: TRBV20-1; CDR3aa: CSASPIAGGPSGTGELFF; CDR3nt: TGCAGTGCTAGCCCCATAGCGGGAGGGCCCTCGGGCACCGGGGAGCTGTTTTTT
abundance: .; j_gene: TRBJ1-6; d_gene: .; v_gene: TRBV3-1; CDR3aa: CASSQDRPSSYNSPLHF; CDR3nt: TGTGCCAGCAGCCAGGACAGACCGAGCTCCTATAATTCACCCCTCCACTTT
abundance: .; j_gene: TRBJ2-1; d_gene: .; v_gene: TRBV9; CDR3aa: CASSVSLVSRNEQFF; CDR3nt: TGTGCCAGCAGCGTATCATTGGTCAGTCGGAATGAGCAGTTCTTC
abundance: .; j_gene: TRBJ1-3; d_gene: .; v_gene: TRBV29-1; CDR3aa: CSVDSLNTIYF; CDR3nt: TGCAGCGTCGACAGCTTAAACACCATATATTTT
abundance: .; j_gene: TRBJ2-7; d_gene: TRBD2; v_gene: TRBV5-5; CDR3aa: CASSLRLAVISAPTQQYF; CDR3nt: TGTGCCAGCAGCTTAAGACTAGCGGTCATTTCCGCTCCTACGCAGCAGTACTTC
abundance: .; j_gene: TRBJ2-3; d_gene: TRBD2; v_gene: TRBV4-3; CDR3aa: CASSQDRQRGGSTDTQYF; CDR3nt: TGCGCCAGCAGCCAAGATCGCCAGCGGGGAGGGAGCACAGATACGCAGTATTTT
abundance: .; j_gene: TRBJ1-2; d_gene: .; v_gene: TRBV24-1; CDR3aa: CATSDRFGRPYGYTF; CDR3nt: TGTGCCACCAGTGATCGATTCGGCAGGCCCTATGGCTACACCTTC
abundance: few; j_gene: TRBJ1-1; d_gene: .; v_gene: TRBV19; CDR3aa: CASSIRGIKAFF; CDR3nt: TGTGCCAGTAGTATAAGGGGGATAAAAGCTTTCTTT
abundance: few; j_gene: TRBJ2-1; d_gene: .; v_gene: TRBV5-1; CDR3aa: CASSSWTAAEPSYNEQFF; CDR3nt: TGCGCCAGCAGCTCGTGGACCGCCGCCGAGCCTAGTTACAATGAGCAGTTCTTC
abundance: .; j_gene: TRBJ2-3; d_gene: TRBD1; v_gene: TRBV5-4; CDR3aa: CASSSDRECCTDTQYF; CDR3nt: TGTGCCAGCAGCTCAGACAGGGAATGTTGCACAGATACGCAGTATTTT
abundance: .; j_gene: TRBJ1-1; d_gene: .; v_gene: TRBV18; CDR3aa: CASPLGVF; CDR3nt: TGTGCCAGCCCCCTGGGGGTCTTT
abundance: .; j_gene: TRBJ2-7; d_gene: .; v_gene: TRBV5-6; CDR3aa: CASSSRPRGPYEQYF; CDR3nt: TGTGCCAGCAGTTCAAGGCCGAGGGGACCCTACGAGCAGTACTTC
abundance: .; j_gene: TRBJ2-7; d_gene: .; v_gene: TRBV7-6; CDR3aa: CASSLGGWLYEQYF; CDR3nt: TGTGCCAGCAGCTTAGGGGGCTGGCTCTACGAGCAGTACTTC
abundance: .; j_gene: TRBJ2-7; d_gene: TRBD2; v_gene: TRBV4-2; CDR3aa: CASSPSGSSGEQYF; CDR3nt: TGTGCCAGCAGCCCTAGCGGGAGTTCGGGCGAGCAGTACTTC